This T cell receptor (beta chain) derives from a study of Graves' ophthalmopathy and Graves' hyperthyroidism. For the study at large: Specimen type is peripheral blood, obtained at initial diagnosis before any treatment.

The authors amplified TCR beta CDR3 regions from RNA transcripts. A first-round RT-PCR used HTBI primers, followed by a second-round multiplex PCR. TCRdb recomputed calls from the multiplex PCR reads with MiXCR, one row per CDR3 protein. Of around 340,000 distinct CDR3 sequences detected, 15% to 20% appear once; the ten largest clones hold around an eighth. General study points: Among expanded thyroid clonotypes above 0.001 frequency, most also occurred in blood.

Germline assignment: CDR1 SGHAT and CDR2 FQNNGV. V was pared by 0 bases and J by 2 bases, with 7 bases between. The CDR3 is made up of 14 amino acids. Diagnosis relied on clinical symptoms, serum thyroxine, TRAb, thyroid ultrasound and orbital computed tomography. This clonotype was observed many times. Its target is not known. V is TRBV11-2 and J is TRBJ1-1; D is unresolved. The source of this sequence is an adult man with Graves' ophthalmopathy. Input material: peripheral blood. CDR3 region: CASSLDWHNTEAFF. The CDR3 DNA sequence: TGTGCCAGCAGCTTAGATTGGCACAACACTGAAGCTTTCTTT.